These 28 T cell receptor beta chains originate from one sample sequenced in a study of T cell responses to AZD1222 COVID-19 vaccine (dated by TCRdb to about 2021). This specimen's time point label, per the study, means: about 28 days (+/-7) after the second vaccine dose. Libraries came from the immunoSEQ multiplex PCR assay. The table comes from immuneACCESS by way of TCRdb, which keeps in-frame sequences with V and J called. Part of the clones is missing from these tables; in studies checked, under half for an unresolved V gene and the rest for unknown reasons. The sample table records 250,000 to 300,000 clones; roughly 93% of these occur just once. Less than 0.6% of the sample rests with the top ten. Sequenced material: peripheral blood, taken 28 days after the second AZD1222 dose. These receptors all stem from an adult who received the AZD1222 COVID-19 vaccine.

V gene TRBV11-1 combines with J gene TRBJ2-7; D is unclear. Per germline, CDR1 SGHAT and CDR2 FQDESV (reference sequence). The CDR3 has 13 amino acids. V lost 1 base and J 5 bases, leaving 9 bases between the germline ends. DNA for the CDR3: TGTGCCAGCAGCTTAGTGGCAAACCACGAGCAGTACTTC. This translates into CASSLVANHEQYF.

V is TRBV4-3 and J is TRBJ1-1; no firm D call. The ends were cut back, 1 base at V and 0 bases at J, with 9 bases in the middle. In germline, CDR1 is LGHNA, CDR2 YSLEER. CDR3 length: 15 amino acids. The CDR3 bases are TGCGCCAGCAGCCAAGTCCGGGCCTTGAACACTGAAGCTTTCTTT. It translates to CASSQVRALNTEAFF.

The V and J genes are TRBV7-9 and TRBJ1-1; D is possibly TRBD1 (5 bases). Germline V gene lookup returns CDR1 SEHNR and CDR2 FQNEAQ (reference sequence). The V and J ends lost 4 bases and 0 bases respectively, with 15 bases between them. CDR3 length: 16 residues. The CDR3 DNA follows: TGTGCCAGCAGCTCGTTCGGGACCGACATGAACACTGAAGCTTTCTTT. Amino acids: CASSSFGTDMNTEAFF. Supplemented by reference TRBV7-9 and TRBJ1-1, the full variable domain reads DTGVSQNPRHKITKRGQNVTFRCDPISEHNRLYWYRQTLGQGPEFLTYFQNEAQLEKSRLLSDRFSAERPKGSFSTLEIQRTEQGDSAMYLCASSSFGTDMNTEAFFGQGTRLTVV.

CDR3 loop: CASSGSSGRTDTQYF. Written as DNA, the CDR3 is TGTGCCAGTAGCGGCAGTTCTGGGCGCACAGATACGCAGTATTTT. The chain carries TRBV19 and TRBJ2-3, with D hard to call. The CDR3 is made up of 15 amino acids. The V gene lost 6 bases and the J gene lost 1 base, with 14 bases spanning the gap. Germline-derived CDR1 and CDR2 are LNHDA and SQIVND (reference sequence).

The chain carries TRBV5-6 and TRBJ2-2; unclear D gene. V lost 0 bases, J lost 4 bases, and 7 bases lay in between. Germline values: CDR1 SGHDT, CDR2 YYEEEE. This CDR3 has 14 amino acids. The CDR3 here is CASSLGWGTGELFF. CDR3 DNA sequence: TGTGCCAGCAGCTTGGGTTGGGGCACCGGGGAGCTGTTTTTT.

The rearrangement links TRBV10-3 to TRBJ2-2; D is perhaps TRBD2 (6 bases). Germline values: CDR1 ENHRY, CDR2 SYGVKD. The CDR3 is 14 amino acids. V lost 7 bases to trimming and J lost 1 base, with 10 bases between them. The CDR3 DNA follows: TGTGCCATCACAACGGGGGTGAACACCGGGGAGCTGTTTTTT. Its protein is CAITTGVNTGELFF.

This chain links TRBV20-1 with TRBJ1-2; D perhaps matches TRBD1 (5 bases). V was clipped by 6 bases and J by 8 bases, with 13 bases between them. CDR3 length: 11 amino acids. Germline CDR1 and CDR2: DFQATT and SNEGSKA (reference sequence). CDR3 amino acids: CSALRGEGYTF. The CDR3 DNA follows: TGCAGTGCGCTCCGGGGGGAGGGCTACACCTTC.

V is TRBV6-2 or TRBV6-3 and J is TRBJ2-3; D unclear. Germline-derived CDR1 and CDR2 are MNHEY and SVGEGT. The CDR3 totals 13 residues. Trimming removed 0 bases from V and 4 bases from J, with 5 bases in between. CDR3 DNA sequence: TGTGCCAGCAGTTACTCTGGAGCAGATACGCAGTATTTT. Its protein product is CASSYSGADTQYF.

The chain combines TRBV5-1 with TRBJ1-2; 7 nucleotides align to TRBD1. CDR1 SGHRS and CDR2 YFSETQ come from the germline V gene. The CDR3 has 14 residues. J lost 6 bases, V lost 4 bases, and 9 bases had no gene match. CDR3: CASSQQGIGNGYTF. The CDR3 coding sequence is TGCGCCAGCAGCCAACAGGGGATTGGGAATGGCTACACCTTC.

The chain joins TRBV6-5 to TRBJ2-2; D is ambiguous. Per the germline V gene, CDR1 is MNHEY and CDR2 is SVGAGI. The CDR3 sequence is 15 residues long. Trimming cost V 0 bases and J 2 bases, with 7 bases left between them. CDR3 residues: CASSYSRFNTGELFF. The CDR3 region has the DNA TGTGCCAGCAGTTACTCGAGGTTCAACACCGGGGAGCTGTTTTTT.

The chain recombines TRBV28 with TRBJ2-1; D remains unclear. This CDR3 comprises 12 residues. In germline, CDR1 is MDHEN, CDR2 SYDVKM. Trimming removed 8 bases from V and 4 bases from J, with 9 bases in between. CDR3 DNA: TGTGCCAGCGGGGTACCGTACAATGAGCAGTTCTTC. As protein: CASGVPYNEQFF.

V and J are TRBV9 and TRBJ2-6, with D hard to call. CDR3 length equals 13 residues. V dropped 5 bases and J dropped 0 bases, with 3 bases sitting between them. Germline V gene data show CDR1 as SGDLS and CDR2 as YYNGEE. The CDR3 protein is CASRGSGANVLTF. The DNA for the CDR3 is TGTGCCAGCAGGGGCTCTGGGGCCAACGTCCTGACTTTC.

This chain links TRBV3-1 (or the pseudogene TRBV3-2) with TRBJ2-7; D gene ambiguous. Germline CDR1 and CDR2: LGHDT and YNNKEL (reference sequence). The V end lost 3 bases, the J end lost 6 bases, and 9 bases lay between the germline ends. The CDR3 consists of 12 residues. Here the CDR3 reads CASSHSLGEQYF. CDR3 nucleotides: TGTGCCAGCAGCCACTCCCTGGGCGAGCAGTACTTC.

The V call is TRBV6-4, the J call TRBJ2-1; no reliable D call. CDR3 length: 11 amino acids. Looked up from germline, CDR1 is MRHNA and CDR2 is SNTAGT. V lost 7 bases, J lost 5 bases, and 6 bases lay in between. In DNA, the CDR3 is TGTGCCAGCAAGAGAAACAATGAGCAGTTCTTC. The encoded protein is CASKRNNEQFF.

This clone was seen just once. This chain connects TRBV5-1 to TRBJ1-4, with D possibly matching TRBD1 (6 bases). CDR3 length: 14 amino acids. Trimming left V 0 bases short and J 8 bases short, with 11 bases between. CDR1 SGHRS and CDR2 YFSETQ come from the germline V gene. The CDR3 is CASSLGGPEEKLFF. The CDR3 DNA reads TGCGCCAGCAGCTTGGGGGGGCCTGAGGAAAAACTGTTTTTT.

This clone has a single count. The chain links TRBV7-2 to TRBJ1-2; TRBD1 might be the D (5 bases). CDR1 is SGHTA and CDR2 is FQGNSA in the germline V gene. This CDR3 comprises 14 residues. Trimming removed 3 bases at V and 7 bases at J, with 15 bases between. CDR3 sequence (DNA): TGTGCCAGCAGCTTGGCCTTGGCGGGGGGTGGCTACACCTTC. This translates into CASSLALAGGGYTF. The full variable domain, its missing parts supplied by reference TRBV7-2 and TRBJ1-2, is GAGVSQSPSNKVTEKGKDVELRCDPISGHTALYWYRQSLGQGLEFLIYFQGNSAPDKSGLPSDRFSAERTGGSVSTLTIQRTQQEDSAVYLCASSLALAGGGYTFGSGTRLTVV.

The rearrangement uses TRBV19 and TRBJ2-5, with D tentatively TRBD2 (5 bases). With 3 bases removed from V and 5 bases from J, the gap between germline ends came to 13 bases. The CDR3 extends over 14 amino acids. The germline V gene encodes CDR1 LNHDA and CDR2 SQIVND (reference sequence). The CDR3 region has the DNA TGTGCCAGTAGTATCGGAACTAGTAGGGAGACCCAGTACTTC. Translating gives CASSIGTSRETQYF.

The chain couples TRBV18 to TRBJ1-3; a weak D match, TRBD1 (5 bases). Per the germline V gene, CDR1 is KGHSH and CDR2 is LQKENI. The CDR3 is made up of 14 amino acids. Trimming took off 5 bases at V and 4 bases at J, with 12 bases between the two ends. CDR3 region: CASSERTIGNTIYF. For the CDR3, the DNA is TGTGCCAGCTCAGAACGGACAATAGGAAACACCATATATTTT.

CDR3 DNA sequence: TGTGCCAGCAGCCCGCCTTACCCACCCTACGAGCAGTACTTC. It codes for CASSPPYPPYEQYF. This sequence joins TRBV7-8 and TRBJ2-7; D gene unclear. CDR1 is SGHVS and CDR2 is FQNEAQ in the germline V gene. The CDR3 contains 14 residues. Trimming pared 5 bases from V and 2 bases from J, leaving 13 bases between.

The CDR3 DNA sequence: TGTGCCACCCAAGAAAGGGGGGCGGAGACCCAGTACTTC. It encodes CATQERGAETQYF. V usage is TRBV10-3 and J usage is TRBJ2-5; either TRBD1 or TRBD2 may fit D (6 bases each). Germline lookup yields CDR1 ENHRY and CDR2 SYGVKD. Trimming took 10 bases from V and 5 from J, leaving 17 bases between them. The CDR3 is 13 residues long.

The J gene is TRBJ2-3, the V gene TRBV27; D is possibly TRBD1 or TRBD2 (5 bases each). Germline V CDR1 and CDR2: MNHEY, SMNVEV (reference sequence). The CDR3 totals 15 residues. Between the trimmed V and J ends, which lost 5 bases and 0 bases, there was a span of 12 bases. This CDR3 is CASSRGPSSTDTQYF. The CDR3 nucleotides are TGTGCCAGCAGTCGGGGCCCCTCTAGCACAGATACGCAGTATTTT.

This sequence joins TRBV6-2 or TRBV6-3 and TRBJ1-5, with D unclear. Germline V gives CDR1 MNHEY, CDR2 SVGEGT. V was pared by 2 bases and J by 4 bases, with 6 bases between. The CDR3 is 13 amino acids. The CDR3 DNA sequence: TGTGCCAGCAGTTACGACTTTAATCAGCCCCAGCATTTT. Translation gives CASSYDFNQPQHF.

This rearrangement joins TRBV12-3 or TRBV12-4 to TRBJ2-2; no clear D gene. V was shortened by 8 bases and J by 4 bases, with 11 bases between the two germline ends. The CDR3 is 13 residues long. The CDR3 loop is CASFKTPTGELFF. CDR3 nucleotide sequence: TGTGCCAGCTTTAAGACACCCACCGGGGAGCTGTTTTTT.

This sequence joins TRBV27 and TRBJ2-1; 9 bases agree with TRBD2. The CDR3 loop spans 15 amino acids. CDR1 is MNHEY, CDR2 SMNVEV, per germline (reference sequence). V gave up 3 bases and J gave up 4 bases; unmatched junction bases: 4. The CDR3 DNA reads TGTGCCAGCAGTTTCAAGCGGGAGGTTTACAATGAGCAGTTCTTC. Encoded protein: CASSFKREVYNEQFF.

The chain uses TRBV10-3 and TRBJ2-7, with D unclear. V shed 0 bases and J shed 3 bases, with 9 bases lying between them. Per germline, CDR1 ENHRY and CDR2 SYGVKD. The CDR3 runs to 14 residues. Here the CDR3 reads CAISESWGHYEQYF. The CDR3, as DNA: TGTGCCATCAGTGAGTCCTGGGGTCACTACGAGCAGTACTTC.

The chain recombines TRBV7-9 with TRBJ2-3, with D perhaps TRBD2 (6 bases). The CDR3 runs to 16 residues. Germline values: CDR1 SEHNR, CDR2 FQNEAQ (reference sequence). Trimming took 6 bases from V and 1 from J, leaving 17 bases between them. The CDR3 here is CASSHLGRGGTDTQYF. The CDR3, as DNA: TGTGCCAGCAGTCATTTAGGGCGGGGAGGCACAGATACGCAGTATTTT.

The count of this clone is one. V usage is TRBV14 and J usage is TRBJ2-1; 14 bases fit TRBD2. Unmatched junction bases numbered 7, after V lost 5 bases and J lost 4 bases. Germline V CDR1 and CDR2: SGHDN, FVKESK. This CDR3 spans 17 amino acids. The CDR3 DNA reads TGTGCCAGCAGCTCCGGGACTAGCGGGAGTCTTTACAATGAGCAGTTCTTC. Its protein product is CASSSGTSGSLYNEQFF.

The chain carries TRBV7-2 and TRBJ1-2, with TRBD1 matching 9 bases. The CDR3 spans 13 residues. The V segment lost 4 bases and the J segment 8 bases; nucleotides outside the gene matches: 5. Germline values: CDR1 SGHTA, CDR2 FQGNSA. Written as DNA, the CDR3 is TGTGCCAGCAGCTCTTACAGGGGGCTGGGCTACACCTTC. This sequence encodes CASSSYRGLGYTF.